The T cell receptor (beta chain) described here comes from a study of T cells after posttransplantation cyclophosphamide. Sequencing used immunoSEQ multiplex PCR; TCRdb keeps in-frame clones, though not all of them. The sample carries roughly 5,000 clones, approximately 94% recorded once. Germline V gene sequence: CDR1 MNHNY, CDR2 SVGAGI (reference sequence). Trimming cost V 5 bases and J 4 bases; bases outside gene matches: 5. CDR3 length: 13 amino acids. Overall study findings and caveats: Later post-transplant blood repertoires were often dominated by donor CD8+ memory clones. Skin or GI-infiltrating T cells shared few TRB sequences with blood. TRB clonality was highly associated with recipient CMV seropositivity and reactivation.

In this sample, this clone turned up once. Its target is unknown. This TCR was recovered from a woman aged 60-70 years in good health, CMV-negative, and a related stem cell transplant donor. Sequencing was performed on CD4+ T cells sorted from bone marrow. The chain has TRBV6-6 and TRBJ2-7, with TRBD1 matching 7 bases. The CDR3 region has the DNA TGTGCCAGCAGTCAAAGACAGGGTTACGAGCAGTACTTC. Its translation is CASSQRQGYEQYF.